This T cell receptor (beta chain) was observed in a study of T cell responses to AZD1222 COVID-19 vaccine (dated by TCRdb to the early 2020s). At the level of the whole study: AZD1222 recipients with second doses at about 4 weeks or about 12 weeks were pooled, because spike-specific TCR depth and breadth did not differ between schedules. A total of just over 230 trial participants underwent TCR sequencing, of whom nearly 210 had received two doses of AZD1222 and 26 had received two doses of the MenACWY control vaccine. Trial participants were enrolled by age into subgroups of 18-55, 56-69 and 70-plus years, and 148, 28 and 57 TCR-sequenced participants, respectively, were included in these subgroups. Study-wide findings and limitations: Reportedly, close to half of the unique spike-specific TCRs recognized epitopes lying outside the regions that are mutated in the B.1.351 and B.1.1.7 variants. Because no samples from the day 14 peak response were available, repertoires could be characterized only after the peak T cell response. Only 5 to 7 AZD1222 recipients were SARS-CoV-2 seropositive at baseline, limiting conclusions about previously exposed vaccinees. The whole spike protein was spanned by vaccine-associated CD4 TCRs, and dominant responses were seen in regions 160-218 and 743-854. In the small 56-69-year group, the increase in depth fell short of significance, most likely because of low power. Participants were mostly white British and included more females than males, and it was suggested by the authors that clonal diversity may have been underestimated. After two AZD1222 doses, spike-specific TCR breadth and depth were significantly higher than at day 0 and than in MenACWY recipients.

The time point label, as the study defines it: baseline before first vaccination. Samples from vaccinated people were obtained from the UK trials COV001 and COV002, which included a single-blind randomized controlled phase 2/3 trial of AZD1222 (ChAdOx1 nCoV-19) in healthy adults. For TCRbeta chain sequencing, PBMC samples from trial participants were taken at day 0 and at day 28 after the second dose. In its sample, this clone was seen a few times. The antigen it recognizes is unknown. No base quality information exists; no much larger clone differs at one position. The V end loses 3 bases and the J end loses 11 bases, and a stretch of 8 bases separates them. Based on the germline V gene (reference sequence), the CDR1 and CDR2 sequences are DFQATT and SNEGSKA. Counted from cysteine to phenylalanine, this CDR3 has 10 amino acids. Just CDR3 DNA is preserved here, 30 bases in frame from base 1. The CDR3 regions of human TCRbeta chains were subjected to immunosequencing. The original methods were these. TCRs in the repertoires were matched against a reference library of SARS-CoV-2-specific TCRs that had been generated with the MIRA antigen-specificity platform. Breadth was defined as the fraction of unique TCRs that were SARS-CoV-2-associated. Depth was defined as the fraction of total T cells that were SARS-CoV-2-associated. Using the MIRA data, each spike-specific TCR was mapped to the spike region that the TCR reacts to and placed in a CD4 or CD8 class. Log10-transformed breadth and depth values were compared by one-way ANOVA with Sidak's multiple comparisons tests. Drawn from immuneACCESS, this table holds only the in-frame rearrangements with V and J called that TCRdb kept. Clones are partly lost; checked studies trace under half to an unresolved V gene and leave the rest unexplained. V and J calls plus clone size are reproduced from that table; the DNA served to infer D and trimming. The sample records 90,000 to 120,000 clones, about 87% of which are singletons. About 3.5% of the sample rests with the top ten.

The starting material was peripheral blood, obtained on day 0 of AZD1222 vaccination. Recombination joined TRBV20-1 with TRBJ1-5; there is no confident call for the D gene. This clonotype was obtained from an adult in good health. The bases read TGCAGTGCTAGGGCGGAAACCCAGCATTTT. The resulting protein is CSARAETQHF.